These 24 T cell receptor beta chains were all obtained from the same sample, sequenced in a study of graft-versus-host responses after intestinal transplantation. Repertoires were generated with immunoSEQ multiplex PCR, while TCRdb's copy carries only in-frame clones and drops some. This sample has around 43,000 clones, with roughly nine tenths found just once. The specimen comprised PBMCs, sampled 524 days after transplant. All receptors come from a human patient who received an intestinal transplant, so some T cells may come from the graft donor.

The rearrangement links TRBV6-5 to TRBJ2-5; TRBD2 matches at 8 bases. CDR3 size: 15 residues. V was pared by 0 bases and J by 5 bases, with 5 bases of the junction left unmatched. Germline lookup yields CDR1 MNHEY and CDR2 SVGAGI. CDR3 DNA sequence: TGTGCCAGCAGTTACTCAGGGACTAGTTCGGAGACCCAGTACTTC. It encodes CASSYSGTSSETQYF.

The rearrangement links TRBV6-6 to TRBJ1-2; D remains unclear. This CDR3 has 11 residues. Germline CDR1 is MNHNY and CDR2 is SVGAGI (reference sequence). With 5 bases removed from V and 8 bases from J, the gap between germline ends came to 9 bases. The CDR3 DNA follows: TGTGCCAGCAGTGCCCAGGAGGGCTACACCTTC. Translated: CASSAQEGYTF.

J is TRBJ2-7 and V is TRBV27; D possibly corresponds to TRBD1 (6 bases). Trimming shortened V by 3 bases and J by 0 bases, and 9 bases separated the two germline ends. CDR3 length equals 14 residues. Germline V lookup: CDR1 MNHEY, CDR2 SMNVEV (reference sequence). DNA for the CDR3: TGTGCCAGCAGTTTCGACAGGAGCTCCTACGAGCAGTACTTC. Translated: CASSFDRSSYEQYF.

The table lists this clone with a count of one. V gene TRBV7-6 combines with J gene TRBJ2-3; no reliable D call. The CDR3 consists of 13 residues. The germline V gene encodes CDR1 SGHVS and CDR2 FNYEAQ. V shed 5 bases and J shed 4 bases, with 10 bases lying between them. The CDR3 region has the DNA TGTGCCAGCAGCCCCCACCCGGCAGATACGCAGTATTTT. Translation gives CASSPHPADTQYF.

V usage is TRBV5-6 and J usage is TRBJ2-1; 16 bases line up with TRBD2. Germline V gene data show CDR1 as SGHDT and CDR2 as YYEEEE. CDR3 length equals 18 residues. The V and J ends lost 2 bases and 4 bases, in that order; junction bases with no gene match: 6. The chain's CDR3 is CASSLSGTSGRGYNEQFF. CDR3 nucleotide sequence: TGTGCCAGCAGCTTATCCGGGACTAGCGGGAGGGGTTACAATGAGCAGTTCTTC.

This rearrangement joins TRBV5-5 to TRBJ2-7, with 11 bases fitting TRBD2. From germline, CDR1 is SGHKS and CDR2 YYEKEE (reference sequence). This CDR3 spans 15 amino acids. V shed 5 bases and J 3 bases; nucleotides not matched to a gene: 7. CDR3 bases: TGTGCCAGCAGTTCTGGGACTAGCGGATTCTACGAGCAGTACTTC. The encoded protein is CASSSGTSGFYEQYF.

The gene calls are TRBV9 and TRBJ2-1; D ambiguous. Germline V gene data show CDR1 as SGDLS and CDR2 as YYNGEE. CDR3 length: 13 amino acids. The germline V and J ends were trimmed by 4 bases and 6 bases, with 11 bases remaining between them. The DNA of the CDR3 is TGTGCCAGCAGCCCCCCATGGGGCAATGAGCAGTTCTTC. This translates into CASSPPWGNEQFF.

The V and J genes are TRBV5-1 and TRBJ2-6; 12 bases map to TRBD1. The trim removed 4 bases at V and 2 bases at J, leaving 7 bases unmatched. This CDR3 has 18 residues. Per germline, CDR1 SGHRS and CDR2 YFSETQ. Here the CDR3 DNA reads TGCGCCAGCAGCCTCTCCGGGACAGGGGGCGCTGGGGCCAACGTCCTGACTTTC. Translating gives CASSLSGTGGAGANVLTF. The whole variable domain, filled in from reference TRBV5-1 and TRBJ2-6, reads KAGVTQTPRYLIKTRGQQVTLSCSPISGHRSVSWYQQTPGQGLQFLFEYFSETQRNKGNFPGRFSGRQFSNSRSEMNVSTLELGDSALYLCASSLSGTGGAGANVLTFGAGSRLTVL.

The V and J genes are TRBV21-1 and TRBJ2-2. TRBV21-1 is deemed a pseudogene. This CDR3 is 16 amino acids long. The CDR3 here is CASSNMGLANTGELFF. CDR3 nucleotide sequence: TGTGCCAGCAGCAATATGGGATTAGCGAACACCGGGGAGCTGTTTTTT.

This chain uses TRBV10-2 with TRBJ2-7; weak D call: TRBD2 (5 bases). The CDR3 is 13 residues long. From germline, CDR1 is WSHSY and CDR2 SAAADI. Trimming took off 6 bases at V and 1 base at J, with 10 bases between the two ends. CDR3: CASSEGRSYEQYF. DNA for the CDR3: TGCGCCAGCAGCGAGGGCAGGTCCTACGAGCAGTACTTC.

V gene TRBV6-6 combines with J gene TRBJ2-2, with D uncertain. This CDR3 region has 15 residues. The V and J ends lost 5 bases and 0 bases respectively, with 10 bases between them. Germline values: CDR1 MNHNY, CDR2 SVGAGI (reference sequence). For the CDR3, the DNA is TGTGCCAGCAGTCTGGCGCCGGCGAACACCGGGGAGCTGTTTTTT. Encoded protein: CASSLAPANTGELFF.

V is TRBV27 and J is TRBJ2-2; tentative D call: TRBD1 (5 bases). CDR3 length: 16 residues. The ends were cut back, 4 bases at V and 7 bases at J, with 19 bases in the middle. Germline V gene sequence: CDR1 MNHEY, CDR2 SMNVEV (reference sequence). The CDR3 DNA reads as TGTGCCAGCAGTTCTATACCCCCAGGGTGGGGCGGGGAGCTGTTTTTT. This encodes CASSSIPPGWGGELFF.

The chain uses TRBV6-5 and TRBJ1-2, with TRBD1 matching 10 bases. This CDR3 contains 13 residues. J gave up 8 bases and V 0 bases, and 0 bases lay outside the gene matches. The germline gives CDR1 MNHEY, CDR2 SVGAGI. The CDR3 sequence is CASSYSTGGGYTF. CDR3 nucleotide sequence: TGTGCCAGCAGTTACTCGACAGGGGGCGGCTACACCTTC.

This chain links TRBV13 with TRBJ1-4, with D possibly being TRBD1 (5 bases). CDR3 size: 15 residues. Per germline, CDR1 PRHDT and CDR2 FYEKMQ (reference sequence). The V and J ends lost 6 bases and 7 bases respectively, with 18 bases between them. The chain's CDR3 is CASSDSGTAREKLFF. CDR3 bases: TGTGCCAGCAGTGACTCCGGGACCGCACGTGAAAAACTGTTTTTT.

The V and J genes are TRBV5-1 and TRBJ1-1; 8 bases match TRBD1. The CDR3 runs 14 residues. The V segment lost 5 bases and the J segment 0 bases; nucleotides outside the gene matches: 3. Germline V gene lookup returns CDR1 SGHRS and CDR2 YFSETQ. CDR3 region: CASRTGGMNTEAFF. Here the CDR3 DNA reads TGCGCCAGCAGAACAGGGGGGATGAACACTGAAGCTTTCTTT.

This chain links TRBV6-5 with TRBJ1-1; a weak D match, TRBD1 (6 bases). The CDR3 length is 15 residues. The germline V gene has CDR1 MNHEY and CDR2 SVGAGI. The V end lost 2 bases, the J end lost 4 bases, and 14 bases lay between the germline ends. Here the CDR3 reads CASSYPGGGATEAFF. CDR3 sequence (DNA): TGTGCCAGCAGTTACCCTGGAGGGGGGGCCACTGAAGCTTTCTTT.

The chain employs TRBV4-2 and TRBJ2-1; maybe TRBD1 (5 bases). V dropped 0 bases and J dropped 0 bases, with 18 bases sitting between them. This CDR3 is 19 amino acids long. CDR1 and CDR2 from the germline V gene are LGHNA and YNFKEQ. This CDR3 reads CASSQEGWGGHSSYNEQFF. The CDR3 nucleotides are TGTGCCAGCAGCCAAGAGGGGTGGGGCGGCCATAGCTCCTACAATGAGCAGTTCTTC.

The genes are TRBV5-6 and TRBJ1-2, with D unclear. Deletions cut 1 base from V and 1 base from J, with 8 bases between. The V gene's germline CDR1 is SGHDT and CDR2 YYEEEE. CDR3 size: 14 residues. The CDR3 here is CASSLLQNNYGYTF. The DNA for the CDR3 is TGTGCCAGCAGCTTGTTACAGAATAACTATGGCTACACCTTC.

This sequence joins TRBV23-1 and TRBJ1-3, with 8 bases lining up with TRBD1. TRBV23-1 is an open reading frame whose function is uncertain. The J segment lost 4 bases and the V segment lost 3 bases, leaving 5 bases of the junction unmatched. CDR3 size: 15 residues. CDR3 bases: TGCGCCAGCAGTCACAGGGGGCGCCAAGGAAACACCATATATTTT. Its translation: CASSHRGRQGNTIYF.

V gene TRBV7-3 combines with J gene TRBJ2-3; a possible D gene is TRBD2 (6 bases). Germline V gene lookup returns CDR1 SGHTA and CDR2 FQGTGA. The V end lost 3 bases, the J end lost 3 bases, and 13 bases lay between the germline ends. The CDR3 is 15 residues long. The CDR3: CASSLGGLATDTQYF. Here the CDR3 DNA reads TGTGCCAGCAGCTTGGGCGGGCTAGCGACAGATACGCAGTATTTT.

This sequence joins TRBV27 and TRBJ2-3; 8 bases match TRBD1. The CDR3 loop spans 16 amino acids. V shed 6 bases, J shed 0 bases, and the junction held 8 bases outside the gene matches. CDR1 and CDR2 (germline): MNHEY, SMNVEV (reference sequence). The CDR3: CASRRQGSSSTDTQYF. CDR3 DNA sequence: TGTGCCAGCAGGAGACAGGGGTCTTCTAGCACAGATACGCAGTATTTT.

The CDR3 nucleotides read TGTGCCAGCAGCGCCGGGGCGGACCCATACAATGAGCAGTTCTTC. Protein: CASSAGADPYNEQFF. The V call is TRBV6-4, the J call TRBJ2-1; D may correspond to TRBD1 or TRBD2 (5 bases each). V was clipped by 6 bases and J by 4 bases, with 16 bases between them. The germline V gene has CDR1 MRHNA and CDR2 SNTAGT. The CDR3 length is 15 residues.

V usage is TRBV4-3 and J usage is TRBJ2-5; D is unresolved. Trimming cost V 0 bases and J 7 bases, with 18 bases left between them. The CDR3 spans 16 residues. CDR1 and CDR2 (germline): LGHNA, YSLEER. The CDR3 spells CASSQDGSGPAGTQYF. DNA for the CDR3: TGCGCCAGCAGCCAAGATGGGTCGGGCCCTGCCGGGACCCAGTACTTC.

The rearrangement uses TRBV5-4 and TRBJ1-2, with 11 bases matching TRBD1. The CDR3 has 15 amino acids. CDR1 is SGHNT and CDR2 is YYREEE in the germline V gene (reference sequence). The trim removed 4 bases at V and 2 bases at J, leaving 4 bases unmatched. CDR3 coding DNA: TGTGCCAGCAGCCTTGGGACAGGGGGGAACTATGGCTACACCTTC. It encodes CASSLGTGGNYGYTF.